This TCR beta chain is drawn from a study of cytomegalovirus exposure and HLA in healthy donors listed by TCRdb under 2017. Concerning the study at large: An earlier analysis of some 620 of the donors reported over 250 Gb of sequence data and some 110 million unique TCR beta sequences obtained from about 170 million T cells. Genome-wide SNP genotypes for about 65% of the 666 donors were used in a later genetic analysis, which treated that subset as a discovery cohort. The later analysis used no new phenotypic data to find candidate immune exposures, relying instead on TCR beta sequences and their occurrence across donors. In addition to the first cohort of 666 subjects, a separate validation cohort of under 150 different subjects was used. Among roughly 400 genotyped donors of the cohort, an average of approximately 220,000 unique TCR beta nucleotide sequences was sequenced per donor, of which roughly 17% were non-productive. Donor age, sex, ethnicity and CMV serostatus were compiled together with the repertoire data. An earlier analysis of 587 of the donors used high-throughput TCR beta sequencing to judge whether each TCR beta V gene segment behaved as functional or pseudogenic. High-throughput TCR immunosequencing, statistical association of individual TCRs with disease status, and machine learning were combined to predict cytomegalovirus infection status. The study profiled the T cell repertoires of 666 subjects by immunosequencing and related them to cytomegalovirus serostatus. HLA typing included class I and class II loci at four-digit resolution. Typing coverage differed by locus: A, B, C, DRB1 and DQB1 were typed in roughly 620-630 donors, DQA1 in about 500, DPA1 in 606, and DPB1 in roughly 470. The study was designed to test whether signatures of past pathogen exposure could be identified by cataloging public T cell receptors. Roughly 300 gigabases of sequencing data and tens of millions of unique TCR sequences made up an early release that covered 500 to 700 HLA-typed donors. In a later analysis, previously published TCR beta repertoires from 666 donors were re-analyzed and high-resolution HLA genotyping was added so that TCR occurrence patterns could be studied. Every repertoire in the discovery cohort had been generated on one and the same sequencing platform. The genetic ancestry cluster associated with self-reported Caucasian donors included roughly four fifths of the approximately 430 genotyped donors. Five DR-DQ haplotypes were handled as single units for association and clustering, since linkage in the cohort was strong. Overall study results and their limits: Because some donors lacked HLA typing at each locus, the association tests relied only on the typed subset. While some public TCRs were present in many individuals, most TCR sequences turned up only very rarely across donors. The classifier was reported to diagnose cytomegalovirus status with high specificity and sensitivity in both the original and validation cohorts. Because the 87-base-pair reads could not distinguish some IMGT-functional V segments, including TRBV6-2 and TRBV6-3, those segments were excluded. It was suggested by the authors that the approach could potentially be generalized to other disease states and immunological phenotypes. The study gave a list of 150 to 200 TCR beta chains associated with cytomegalovirus. The sequencing pipeline was judged likely to have produced a cluster of highly shared sequence variants as a technical artifact. In a later genetic analysis, fewer N-insertions in productive TCRs were reported among donors in an Asian-associated ancestry cluster than the roughly 700-donor mean. In this cohort, only TCR beta chains were sequenced, and detectable features were limited by the absence of alpha or paired-chain data. Correlated functional status among segregating V segments might reflect linkage disequilibrium, but an unknown experimental factor could not be ruled out. Broadly in line with IMGT annotations, most TCR beta V segments showed up in productive rearrangements about 90% or about 30% of the time in an earlier analysis of under 700 of the donors. A further reported finding was that TCR beta sequences accurately predicted the HLA-A and HLA-B alleles for most subjects in the first cohort. In a later analysis, the rate of TCR association differed among HLA loci, with DRB1 alleles having the most associated TCRs and HLA-C alleles having the fewest. A few of the identified cytomegalovirus-associated TCR beta chains were confirmed in vitro to be specific for cytomegalovirus antigens. Sequencing depth was assumed to be roughly uniform across donors in the presence/absence analyses, though that assumption may not hold. Because counts were too low, some 17 rarely observed V segments, including chromosome 9 orphons, were excluded from the earlier analysis of 587 of the donors. Strong co-occurrence of HLA alleles, especially DR and DQ, made assigning TCR associations to individual alleles difficult. Most CMV-associated TCR beta chains appeared to be HLA-restricted in a later analysis, and the HLA associations seemed to be driven largely by CMV exposure. V-gene and J-gene trimming of TCR beta chains was associated with a missense DCLRE1C variant in a later genetic analysis, and the association was replicated in an independent cohort. A later analysis found that HLA-associated TCR beta chains were more clonally expanded and had lower generation probabilities than equally common non-associated chains. Several of the top co-occurrence clusters appeared to be linked to parvovirus B19, influenza, CMV and Epstein-Barr virus, according to a later analysis. The only immune exposure information available for the cohort was CMV serostatus. In a later analysis, more than 15,000 TCR beta sequences were associated with specific HLA alleles at a false discovery rate of 0.05.

The method was the immunoSEQ multiplex PCR assay. The multiplex PCR relied on a mix of 60 forward primers for TCR Vbeta segments and 13 reverse primers for TCR Jbeta segments. Amplification of the CDR3 region of rearranged TCR beta genes was performed with a multiplex PCR assay on genomic DNA. The amplified TCR beta libraries were sequenced on the Illumina HiSeq System as 87-base-pair reads. The paper's data handling went like this. Across the 700 or so repertoires, a later analysis counted roughly 84 million unique TCR beta chains, around 10 million of which were shared by at least two donors. To remove PCR and sequencing errors, raw reads were error-corrected and collapsed into unique sequences using a nearest-neighbor algorithm that merged closely related sequences. CDR3 sequences were aligned to IMGT reference sequences to assign V, D and J gene segments. For a sequence to be retained, a match of at least six nucleotides was required to both a V gene segment and a J gene segment. Rearrangements were called productive when the CDR3 lacked stop codons and stayed in frame with V and J; all others were non-productive. CDR3 was defined according to IMGT convention as the region running from the second conserved V-encoded cysteine to the conserved J-encoded phenylalanine. In an earlier analysis of around 640 of the donors, sequences lacking an unambiguous match to a single V gene segment were excluded. In an earlier analysis of 587 of the donors, V segments were called functional above 56.7% productive rearrangements and were called segregating when the between-donor standard deviation exceeded 5%. A statistical classification framework was built for diagnosing cytomegalovirus status from the catalog of TCR beta chain sequences. In a later analysis, V and J genes were assigned by comparing TCR nucleotide sequences against IMGT/GENE-DB human TR gene sequences. The TCRdist pipeline was used in a later analysis to assign CDR3 sequences and most-parsimonious VDJ recombination scenarios. In a later analysis, every TCR beta chain was defined by the combination of its CDR3 amino acid sequence and its V-gene family, and reads without a unique V-gene family were dropped. In a later analysis, 450 to 600 highly shared, low-generation-probability nucleotide sequences were removed to address suspected cross-contamination and a sequencing artifact. For each public chain, a later analysis derived a clonal expansion index from normalized ranks of inferred template counts within each repertoire. Generation probabilities in a later analysis came from a VDJ recombination model fitted to out-of-frame rearrangements, and those results were checked against IGoR. Hypergeometric tests were used in a later analysis to score TCR-TCR, TCR-HLA and TCR-CMV co-occurrence, with a repertoire-size bias correction applied to the TCR pairs. False discovery rates were estimated in a later analysis by permuting HLA or CMV assignments 20 times. In a later analysis, co-occurring TCRs were grouped using DBSCAN, and TCRdist sequence similarity was added for clustering within HLA-allele-positive subsets. Co-occurrence clustering excluded repertoires with fewer than 30,000 or more than 120,000 public chains, plus five with anomalous nucleotide sharing. TCRdb stores this immuneACCESS table with in-frame sequences only. Part of the clones is absent; in the studies checked, under half of the shortfall reflects unresolved V genes, and no reason is known for the rest. Clone size and V and J calls were adopted from that table, with D and trimming inferred from the DNA. Here the sample has about 79,000 clones; under 80% occur a single time. The biggest ten clones account for about 9.1% of the sample.

CDR1 and CDR2 were assigned from the germline V gene (reference sequence) as DFQATT and SNEGSKA. V is reduced by 3 bases and J by 4 bases, leaving a spacing of 5 bases between them. CDR3 length: 11 amino acids, cysteine to phenylalanine. CDR3 DNA is the only sequence kept; it has 33 bases, read in frame from the first base. The cohort comprised some 700 healthy bone marrow donors. Cohort members were all nominally healthy when sampled, although unrecorded immune exposures were likely present. The donor tested CMV seropositive, placing the donor among the 289 seropositive members of the cohort. Every donor gave a peripheral blood sample, and the peripheral blood mononuclear cells from that sample were used for TCR beta sequencing. The Qiagen DNeasy Blood Extraction Kit was used to extract genomic DNA from the blood cell samples. In the case of this clone: Its recognized antigen is unknown. One base away there is no much larger clone; base qualities are not given.

The TCR comes from a man between 40 and 49 years old in good health and CMV-seropositive. Sequencing was carried out using PBMCs. The chain is encoded by TRBV20-1 joined to TRBJ2-3, with no confident D gene call. The CDR3: CSASISDTQYF. The nucleotides are TGCAGTGCTAGCATTTCAGATACGCAGTATTTT.